This TCR beta chain was obtained from a study of T cells in Graves' hyperthyroidism and ophthalmopathy. A remark on this clonotype: The antigen is not known.

Amplification yielded TCR beta CDR3 regions, with RNA transcripts as the source. Using the HTBI primer set, a first-round RT-PCR was run on the TCR CDR3. Via MiXCR, TCRdb re-called the multiplex PCR reads, giving one row per CDR3 protein. The data contain more than 500,000 distinct CDR3 sequences, around 42% of them singletons. Patients were excluded because of uncontrolled infection, other autoimmune disease, pregnancy or lactation. The study based diagnoses on clinical symptoms, serum thyroxine and TRAb, thyroid ultrasound and orbital computed tomography. Study findings and constraints: Before onset, ophthalmopathy was predicted by the model a median roughly 6.8 months earlier. From stable hyperthyroidism, ophthalmopathy was separated by a 13 V-J model.

There are 13 residues in the CDR3. Trimming stripped 1 base from V and 11 bases from J, with 12 bases between. Germline-derived CDR1 and CDR2 are SGHVS and FQNEAQ. The sequencing sample was made of peripheral blood or thyroid tissue (not recorded which). This TCR came from an adult woman with Graves' disease, either hyperthyroidism or ophthalmopathy (not recorded which). V and J are TRBV7-8 and TRBJ1-5; D ambiguous. The CDR3 bases are TGTGCCAGCAGCTTAGGCAGTCTCTCAACCCAGCATTTT. Protein sequence: CASSLGSLSTQHF.